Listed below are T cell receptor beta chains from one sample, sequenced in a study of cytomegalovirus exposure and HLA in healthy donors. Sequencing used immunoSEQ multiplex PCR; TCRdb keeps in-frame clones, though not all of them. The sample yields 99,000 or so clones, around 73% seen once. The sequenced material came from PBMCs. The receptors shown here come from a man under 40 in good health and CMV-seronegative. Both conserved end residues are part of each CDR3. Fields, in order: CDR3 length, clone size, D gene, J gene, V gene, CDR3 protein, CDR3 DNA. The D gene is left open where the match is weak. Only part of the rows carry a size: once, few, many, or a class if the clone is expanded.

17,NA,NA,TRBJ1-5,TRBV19,CASSRQRLGYSNQPQHF,TGTGCCAGTAGCCGGCAGCGGTTAGGGTATAGCAATCAGCCCCAGCATTTT
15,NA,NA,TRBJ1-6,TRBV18,CASSPLGQGDSPLHF,TGTGCCAGCTCACCACTCGGTCAGGGTGATTCACCCCTCCACTTT
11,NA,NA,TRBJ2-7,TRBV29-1,CSVLGIHEQYF,TGCAGCGTCCTCGGGATCCACGAGCAGTACTTC
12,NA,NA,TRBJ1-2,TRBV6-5,CASRPSGYGYTF,TGTGCCAGCAGGCCATCGGGTTATGGCTACACCTTC
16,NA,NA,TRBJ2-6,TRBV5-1,CASSLEGSPGANVLTF,TGCGCCAGCAGCTTGGAGGGGTCCCCTGGGGCCAACGTCCTGACTTTC
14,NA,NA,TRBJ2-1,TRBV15,CATSLRQGGNEQFF,TGTGCCACCAGCCTCCGGCAGGGGGGTAATGAGCAGTTCTTC
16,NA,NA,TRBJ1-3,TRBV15,CATSREGVLAGNTIYF,TGTGCCACCAGCAGAGAAGGGGTGTTGGCTGGAAACACCATATATTTT
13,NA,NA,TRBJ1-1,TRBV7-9,CASTPAAHTEAFF,TGTGCCAGCACCCCTGCGGCGCACACTGAAGCTTTCTTT
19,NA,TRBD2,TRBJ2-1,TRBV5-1,CASSFRTSGRASSYNEQFF,TGCGCCAGCAGCTTCAGGACTAGCGGGAGGGCCAGCTCCTACAATGAGCAGTTCTTC
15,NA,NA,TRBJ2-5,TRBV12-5,CASGSRQPGGETQYF,TGTGCTAGTGGTTCGAGACAGCCGGGTGGCGAGACCCAGTACTTC
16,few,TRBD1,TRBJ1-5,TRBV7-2,CASSTPQGASNQPQHF,TGTGCCAGCAGCACGCCACAGGGGGCTAGCAATCAGCCCCAGCATTTT
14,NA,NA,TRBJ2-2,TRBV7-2,CASSFSWNTGELFF,TGTGCCAGCAGCTTCAGTTGGAACACCGGGGAGCTGTTTTTT
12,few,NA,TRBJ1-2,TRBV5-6,CASSPGDYGYTF,TGTGCCAGCAGCCCGGGAGACTATGGCTACACCTTC
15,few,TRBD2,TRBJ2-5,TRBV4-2,CASSPGTSGSETQYF,TGTGCCAGCAGCCCGGGGACTAGCGGGAGTGAGACCCAGTACTTC
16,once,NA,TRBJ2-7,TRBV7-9,CASSSKTGELDYEQYF,TGTGCCAGCAGCTCCAAGACAGGAGAACTAGACTACGAGCAGTACTTC
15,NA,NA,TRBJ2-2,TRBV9,CASSVGDLSTGELFF,TGTGCCAGCAGCGTAGGGGACTTGAGCACCGGGGAGCTGTTTTTT
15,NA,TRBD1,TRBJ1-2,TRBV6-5,CASSLTGGVVYGYTF,TGTGCCAGCAGTCTCACAGGGGGCGTAGTGTATGGCTACACCTTC
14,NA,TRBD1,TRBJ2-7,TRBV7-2,CASSSGTGGNEQYF,TGTGCCAGCAGCTCCGGGACAGGGGGCAACGAGCAGTACTTC
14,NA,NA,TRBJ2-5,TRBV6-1,CASSAWGLQETQYF,TGTGCCAGCAGTGCTTGGGGGCTACAAGAGACCCAGTACTTC
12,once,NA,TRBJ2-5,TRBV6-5,CASRATRETQYF,TGTGCCAGCAGAGCGACGAGAGAGACCCAGTACTTC
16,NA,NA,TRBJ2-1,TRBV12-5,CASGRELGPGFNEQFF,TGTGCTAGTGGTAGAGAACTAGGACCGGGATTTAATGAGCAGTTCTTC
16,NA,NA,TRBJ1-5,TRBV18,CASSPTLVRGGQPQHF,TGTGCCAGCTCACCAACCCTTGTCAGGGGTGGTCAGCCCCAGCATTTT
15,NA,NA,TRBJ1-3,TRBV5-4,CASSLEGDSGNTIYF,TGTGCCAGCAGCTTGGAGGGAGACTCTGGAAACACCATATATTTT
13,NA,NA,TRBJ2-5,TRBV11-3,CASSLDRQETQYF,TGTGCCAGCAGCTTAGACAGACAAGAGACCCAGTACTTC
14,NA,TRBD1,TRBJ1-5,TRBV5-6,CASSHRGPMQPQHF,TGTGCCAGCAGCCACAGGGGTCCCATGCAGCCCCAGCATTTT
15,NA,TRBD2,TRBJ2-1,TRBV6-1,CASSERAGGLNEQFF,TGTGCCAGCAGTGAAAGGGCGGGGGGGCTTAATGAGCAGTTCTTC
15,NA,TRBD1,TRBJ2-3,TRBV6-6,CASSYGTGDTDTQYF,TGTGCCAGCAGTTACGGGACAGGGGACACAGATACGCAGTATTTT
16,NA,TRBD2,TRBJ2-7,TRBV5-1,CASSLRTSGGLYEQYF,TGCGCCAGCAGCCTACGGACTAGCGGGGGGTTGTACGAGCAGTACTTC
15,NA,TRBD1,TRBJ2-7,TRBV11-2,CASSSKTGLRDEQYF,TGTGCCAGCAGCTCAAAGACAGGGTTGAGGGACGAGCAGTACTTC
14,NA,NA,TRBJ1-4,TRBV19,CASSVRGPNEKLFF,TGTGCCAGTAGCGTCAGGGGTCCTAATGAAAAACTGTTTTTT
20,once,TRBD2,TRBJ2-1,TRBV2,CASSEMIGLEEKSSYNEQFF,TGTGCCAGCAGTGAAATGATCGGACTAGAGGAGAAAAGCTCCTACAATGAGCAGTTCTTC
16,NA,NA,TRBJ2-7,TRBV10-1,CASRKKGHESSYEQYF,TGCGCCAGCAGAAAGAAGGGACATGAGAGCTCCTACGAGCAGTACTTC
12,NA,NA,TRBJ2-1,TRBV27,CASSLSRGEQFF,TGTGCCAGCAGTTTATCCCGGGGTGAGCAGTTCTTC
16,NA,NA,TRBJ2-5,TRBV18,CASSITPGNGQETQYF,TGTGCCAGCTCAATTACGCCGGGAAATGGGCAAGAGACCCAGTACTTC
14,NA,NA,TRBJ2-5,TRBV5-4,CASSLRGMGETQYF,TGTGCCAGCAGCTTGCGGGGGATGGGAGAGACCCAGTACTTC
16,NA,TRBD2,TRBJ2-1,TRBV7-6,CASSQWGLAYDNEQFF,TGTGCCAGCAGCCAGTGGGGACTAGCTTATGACAATGAGCAGTTCTTC
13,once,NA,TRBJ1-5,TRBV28,CASCRTVNQPQHF,TGTGCCAGCTGTAGGACTGTGAATCAGCCCCAGCATTTT
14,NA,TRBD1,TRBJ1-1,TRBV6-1,CASSGTGRTTEAFF,TGTGCCAGCAGTGGGACAGGGCGAACCACTGAAGCTTTCTTT
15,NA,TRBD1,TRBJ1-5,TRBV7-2,CASSIDRGQGQPQHF,TGTGCCAGCAGCATCGACAGGGGGCAGGGTCAGCCCCAGCATTTT
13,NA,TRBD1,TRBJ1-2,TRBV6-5,CASSQQGGRGYTF,TGTGCCAGCAGTCAACAGGGGGGTCGGGGCTACACCTTC
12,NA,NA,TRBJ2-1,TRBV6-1,CASSESGSEQFF,TGTGCCAGCAGTGAAAGTGGGAGTGAGCAGTTCTTC
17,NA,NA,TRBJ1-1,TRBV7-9,CASSQLRTGELNTEAFF,TGTGCCAGCAGCCAACTGCGTACGGGGGAGCTAAACACTGAAGCTTTCTTT
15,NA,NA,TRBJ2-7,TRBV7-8,CASSLGRGAYYEQYF,TGTGCCAGCAGCTTGGGTCGGGGGGCCTACTACGAGCAGTACTTC
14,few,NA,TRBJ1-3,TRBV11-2,CASSRLGFGNTIYF,TGTGCCAGCAGCCGTCTGGGCTTTGGAAACACCATATATTTT
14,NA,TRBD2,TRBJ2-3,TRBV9,CASRPSGATDTQYF,TGTGCCAGCAGACCTAGCGGGGCAACAGATACGCAGTATTTT
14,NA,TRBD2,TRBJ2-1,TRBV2,CASSAGLAVNEQFF,TGTGCCAGCAGCGCGGGACTAGCGGTGAATGAGCAGTTCTTC
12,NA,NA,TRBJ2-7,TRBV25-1,CASRQANGEQYF,TGTGCCAGCAGACAGGCCAACGGAGAGCAGTACTTC
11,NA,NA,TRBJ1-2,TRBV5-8,CASSPYYGYTF,TGTGCCAGCAGCCCTTACTATGGCTACACCTTC
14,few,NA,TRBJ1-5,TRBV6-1,CASNTRYSNQPQHF,TGTGCCAGCAATACCCGGTATAGCAATCAGCCCCAGCATTTT
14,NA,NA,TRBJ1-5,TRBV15,CATSGEGGNQPQHF,TGTGCCACCAGCGGCGAGGGCGGCAATCAGCCCCAGCATTTT
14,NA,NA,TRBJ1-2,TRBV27,CASSLIRGGHGYTF,TGTGCCAGCAGTTTAATCCGGGGGGGGCATGGCTACACCTTC